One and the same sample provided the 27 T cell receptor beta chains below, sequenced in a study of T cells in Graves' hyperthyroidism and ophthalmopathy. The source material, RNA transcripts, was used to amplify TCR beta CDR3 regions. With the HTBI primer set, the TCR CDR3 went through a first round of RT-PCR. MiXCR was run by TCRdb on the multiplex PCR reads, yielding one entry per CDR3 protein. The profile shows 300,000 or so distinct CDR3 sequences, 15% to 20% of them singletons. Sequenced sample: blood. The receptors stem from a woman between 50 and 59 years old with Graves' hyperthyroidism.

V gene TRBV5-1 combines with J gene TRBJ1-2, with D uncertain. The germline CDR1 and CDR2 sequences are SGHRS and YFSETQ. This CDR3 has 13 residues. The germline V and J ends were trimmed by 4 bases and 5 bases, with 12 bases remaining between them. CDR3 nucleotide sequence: TGCGCCAGCAGCCTCCGGGCTGAATATGGCTACACCTTC. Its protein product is CASSLRAEYGYTF.

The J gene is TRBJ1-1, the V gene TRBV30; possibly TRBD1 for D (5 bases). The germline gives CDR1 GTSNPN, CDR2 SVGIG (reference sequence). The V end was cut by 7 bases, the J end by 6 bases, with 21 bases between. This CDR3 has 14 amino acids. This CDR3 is CASNSGPDDPEAFF. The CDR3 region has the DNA TGTGCCTCGAATTCGGGGCCGGATGATCCTGAAGCTTTCTTT.

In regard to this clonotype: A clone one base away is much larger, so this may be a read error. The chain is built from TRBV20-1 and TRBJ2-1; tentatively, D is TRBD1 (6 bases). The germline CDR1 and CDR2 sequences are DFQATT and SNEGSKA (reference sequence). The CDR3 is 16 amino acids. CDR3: CSAHSDRPSSYNDQFF. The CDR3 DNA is TGCAGTGCTCACTCTGACAGGCCGAGCTCCTACAATGACCAGTTCTTC.

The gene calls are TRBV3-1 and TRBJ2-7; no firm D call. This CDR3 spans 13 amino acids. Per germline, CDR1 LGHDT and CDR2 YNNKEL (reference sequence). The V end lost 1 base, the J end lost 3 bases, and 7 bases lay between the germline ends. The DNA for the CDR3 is TGTGCCAGCAGCCAAGGGCAAAACTACGAGCAGTACTTC. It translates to CASSQGQNYEQYF.

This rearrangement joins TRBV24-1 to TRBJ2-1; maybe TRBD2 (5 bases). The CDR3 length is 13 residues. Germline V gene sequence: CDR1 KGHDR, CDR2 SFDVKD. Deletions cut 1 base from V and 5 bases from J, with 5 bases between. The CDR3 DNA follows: TGTGCCACCAGTGATTTACTAGACAATGAGCAGTTCTTC. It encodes CATSDLLDNEQFF.

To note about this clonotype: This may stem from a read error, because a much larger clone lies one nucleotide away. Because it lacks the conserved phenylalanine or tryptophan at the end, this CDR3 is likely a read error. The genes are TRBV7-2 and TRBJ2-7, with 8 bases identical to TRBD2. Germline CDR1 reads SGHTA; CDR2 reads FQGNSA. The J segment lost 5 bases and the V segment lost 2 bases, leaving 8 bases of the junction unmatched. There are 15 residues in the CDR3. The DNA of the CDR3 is TGTGCCAGCAGCTTATCAGCGGGAGTGTTCGACGAGCAGTACCTC. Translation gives CASSLSAGVFDEQYL.

The CDR3: CASRQGPSNQPQHF. The CDR3 DNA follows: TGTGCCAGCAGACAGGGGCCAAGCAATCAGCCCCAGCATTTT. The chain uses TRBV6-1 and TRBJ1-5, with TRBD1 matching over 7 bases. Germline CDR1 and CDR2: MNHNS and SASEGT. The CDR3 has 14 amino acids. After removal of 6 bases from V and 1 base from J, the junction contained 3 bases not matched to a gene.

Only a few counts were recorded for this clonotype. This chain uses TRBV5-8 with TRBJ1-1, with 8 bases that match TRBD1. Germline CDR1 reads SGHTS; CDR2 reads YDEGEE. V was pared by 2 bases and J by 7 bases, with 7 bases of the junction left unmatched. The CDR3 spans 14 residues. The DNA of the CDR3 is TGTGCCAGCAGCTTTGTGGGGACAGGCCTTGAAGCTTTCTTT. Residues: CASSFVGTGLEAFF. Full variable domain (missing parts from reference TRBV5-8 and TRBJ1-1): EAGVTQSPTHLIKTRGQQATLRCSPISGHTSVYWYQQALGLGLQFLLWYDEGEERNRGNFPPRFSGRQFPNYSSELNVNALELEDSALYLCASSFVGTGLEAFFGQGTRLTVV.

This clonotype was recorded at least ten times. CDR3 region: CASSQGTDSQAFF. The CDR3 coding sequence is TGTGCCAGCAGCCAAGGGACGGACAGTCAAGCTTTCTTT. This sequence joins TRBV7-3 and TRBJ1-1; the D gene is possibly TRBD1 (6 bases). Germline V gene lookup returns CDR1 SGHTA and CDR2 FQGTGA. The V end lost 5 bases, the J end lost 9 bases, and 16 bases lay between the germline ends. This CDR3 contains 13 residues.

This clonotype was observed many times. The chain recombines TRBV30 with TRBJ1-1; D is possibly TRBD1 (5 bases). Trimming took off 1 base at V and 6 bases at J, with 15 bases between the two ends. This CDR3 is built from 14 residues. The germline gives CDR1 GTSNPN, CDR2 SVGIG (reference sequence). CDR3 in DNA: TGTGCCTGGAGTGCGGGGACTCATTACCCTGAAGCTTTCTTT. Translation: CAWSAGTHYPEAFF.

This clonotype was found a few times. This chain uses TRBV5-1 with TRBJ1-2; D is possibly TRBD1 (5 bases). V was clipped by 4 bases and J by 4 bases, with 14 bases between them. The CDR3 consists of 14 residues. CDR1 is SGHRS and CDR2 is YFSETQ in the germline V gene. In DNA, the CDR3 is TGCGCCAGCAGCCCGGGACGGGTTCTCTATGGCTACACCTTC. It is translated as CASSPGRVLYGYTF.

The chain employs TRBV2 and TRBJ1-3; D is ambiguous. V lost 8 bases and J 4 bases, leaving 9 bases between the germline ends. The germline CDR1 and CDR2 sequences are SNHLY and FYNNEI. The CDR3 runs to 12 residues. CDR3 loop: CASGGRGNTIYF. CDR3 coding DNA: TGTGCCAGCGGTGGACGGGGAAACACCATATATTTT.

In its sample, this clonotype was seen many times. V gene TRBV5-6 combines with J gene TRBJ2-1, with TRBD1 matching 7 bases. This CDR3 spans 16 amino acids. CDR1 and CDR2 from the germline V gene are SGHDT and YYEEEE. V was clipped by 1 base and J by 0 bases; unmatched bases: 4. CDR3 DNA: TGTGCCAGCAGCTTGTTGGGACAGAGCTCCTACAATGAGCAGTTCTTC. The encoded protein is CASSLLGQSSYNEQFF.

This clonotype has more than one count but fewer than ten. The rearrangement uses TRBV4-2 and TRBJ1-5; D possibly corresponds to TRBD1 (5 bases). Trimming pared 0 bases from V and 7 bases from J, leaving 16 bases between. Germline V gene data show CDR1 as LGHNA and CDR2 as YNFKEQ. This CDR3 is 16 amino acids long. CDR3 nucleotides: TGTGCCAGCAGCCAAGATCGAGGTTTTTCAGGGCAGCCCCAGCATTTT. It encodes CASSQDRGFSGQPQHF.

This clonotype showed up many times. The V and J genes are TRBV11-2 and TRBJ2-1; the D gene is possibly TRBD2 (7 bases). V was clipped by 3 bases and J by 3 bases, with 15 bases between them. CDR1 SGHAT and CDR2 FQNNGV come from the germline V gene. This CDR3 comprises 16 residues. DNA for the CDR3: TGTGCCAGCAGCTTTGTTGCGGGGGCTATCTACAATGAGCAGTTCTTC. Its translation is CASSFVAGAIYNEQFF.

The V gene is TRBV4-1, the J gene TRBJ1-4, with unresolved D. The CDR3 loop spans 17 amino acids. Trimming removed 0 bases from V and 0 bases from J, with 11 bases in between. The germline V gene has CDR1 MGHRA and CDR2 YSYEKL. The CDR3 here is CASSQEDPRSTNEKLFF. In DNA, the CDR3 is TGCGCCAGCAGCCAAGAAGACCCAAGATCAACTAATGAAAAACTGTTTTTT.

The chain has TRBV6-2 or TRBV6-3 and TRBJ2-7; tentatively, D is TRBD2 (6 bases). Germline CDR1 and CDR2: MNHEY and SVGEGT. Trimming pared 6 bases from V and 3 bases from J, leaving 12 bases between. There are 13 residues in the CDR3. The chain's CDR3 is CASRTGRNYEQYF. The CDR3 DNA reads TGTGCCAGCAGAACCGGGAGAAACTACGAGCAGTACTTC.

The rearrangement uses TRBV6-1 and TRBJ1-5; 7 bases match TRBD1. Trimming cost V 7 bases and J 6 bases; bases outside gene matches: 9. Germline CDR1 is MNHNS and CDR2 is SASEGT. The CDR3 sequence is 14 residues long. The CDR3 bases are TGTGCCAGCAAAGAAGGAGGGGGCGGTCAGCCCCAGCATTTT. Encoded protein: CASKEGGGGQPQHF.

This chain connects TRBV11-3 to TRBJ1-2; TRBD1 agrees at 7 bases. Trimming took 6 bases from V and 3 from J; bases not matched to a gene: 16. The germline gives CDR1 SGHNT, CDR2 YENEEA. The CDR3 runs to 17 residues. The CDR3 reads CASRKTTGGQGDYGYTF. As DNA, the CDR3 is TGTGCCAGCAGGAAAACTACGGGGGGGCAGGGGGACTATGGCTACACCTTC. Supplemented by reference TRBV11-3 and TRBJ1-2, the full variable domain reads EAGVVQSPRYKIIEKKQPVAFWCNPISGHNTLYWYLQNLGQGPELLIRYENEEAVDDSQLPKDRFSAERLKGVDSTLKIQPAELGDSAVYLCASRKTTGGQGDYGYTFGSGTRLTVV.

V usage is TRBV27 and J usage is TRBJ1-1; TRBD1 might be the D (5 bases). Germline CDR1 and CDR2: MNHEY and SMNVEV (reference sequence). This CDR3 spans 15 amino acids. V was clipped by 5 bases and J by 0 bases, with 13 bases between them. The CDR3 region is CASSPVTAMNTEAFF. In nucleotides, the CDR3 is TGTGCCAGCAGTCCCGTGACAGCAATGAACACTGAAGCTTTCTTT.

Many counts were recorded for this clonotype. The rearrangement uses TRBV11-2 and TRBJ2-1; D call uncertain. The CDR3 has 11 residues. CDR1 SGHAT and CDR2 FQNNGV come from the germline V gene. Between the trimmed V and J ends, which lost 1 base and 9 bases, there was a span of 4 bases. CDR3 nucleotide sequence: TGTGCCAGCAGCTTAGGCATTGAGCAGTTCTTC. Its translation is CASSLGIEQFF.

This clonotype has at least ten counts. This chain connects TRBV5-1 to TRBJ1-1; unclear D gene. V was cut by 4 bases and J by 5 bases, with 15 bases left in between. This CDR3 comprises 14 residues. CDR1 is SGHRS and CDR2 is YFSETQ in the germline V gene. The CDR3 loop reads CASSEDSTGTEAFF. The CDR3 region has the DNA TGCGCCAGCAGCGAGGACTCCACGGGGACTGAAGCTTTCTTT.

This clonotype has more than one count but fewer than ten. CDR3 sequence reads: CASRGRTSGGAGTQYF. The CDR3, as DNA: TGTGCCAGCAGGGGGCGGACTAGCGGGGGGGCTGGAACGCAGTATTTT. The J gene is TRBJ2-3, the V gene TRBV12-3 or TRBV12-4, with 15 bases matching TRBD2. This CDR3 contains 16 residues. The V and J ends lost 6 bases and 9 bases, in that order; junction bases with no gene match: 10.

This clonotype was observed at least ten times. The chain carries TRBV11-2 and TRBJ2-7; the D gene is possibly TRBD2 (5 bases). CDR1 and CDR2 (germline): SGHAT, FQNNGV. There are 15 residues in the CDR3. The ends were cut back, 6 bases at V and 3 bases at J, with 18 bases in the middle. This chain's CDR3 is CASRVGLSGVYEQYF. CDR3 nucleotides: TGTGCCAGCAGGGTTGGCTTGAGCGGTGTCTACGAGCAGTACTTC.

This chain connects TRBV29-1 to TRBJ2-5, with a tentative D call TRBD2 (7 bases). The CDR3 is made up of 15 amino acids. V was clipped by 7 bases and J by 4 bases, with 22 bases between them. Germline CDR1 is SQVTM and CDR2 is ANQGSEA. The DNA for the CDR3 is TGCAGCGGGGAGGGGGGACCCCGGATGGGAGAGACCCAGTACTTC. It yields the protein CSGEGGPRMGETQYF.

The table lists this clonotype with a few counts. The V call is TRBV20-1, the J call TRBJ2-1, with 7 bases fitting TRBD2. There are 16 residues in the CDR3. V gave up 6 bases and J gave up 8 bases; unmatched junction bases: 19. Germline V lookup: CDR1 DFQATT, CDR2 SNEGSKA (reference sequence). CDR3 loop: CSAPSRAAGDGDEQFF. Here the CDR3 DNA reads TGCAGTGCGCCGAGTCGGGCGGCGGGAGATGGCGATGAGCAGTTCTTC.

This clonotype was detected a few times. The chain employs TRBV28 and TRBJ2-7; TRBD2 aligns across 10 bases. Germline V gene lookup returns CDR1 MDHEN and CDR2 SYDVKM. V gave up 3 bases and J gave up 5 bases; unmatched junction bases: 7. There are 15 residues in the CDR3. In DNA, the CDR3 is TGTGCCAGCAGTTTTAGGCTAGCGGGAGTTGACGAGCAGTACTTC. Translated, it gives CASSFRLAGVDEQYF.